The 31 T cell receptor beta chains below all came from one sample that was sequenced in a study of cytomegalovirus exposure and HLA in healthy donors. It was with 60 Vbeta and 13 Jbeta primers that the PCR ran. Measured with immunoSEQ multiplex PCR; TCRdb has only the in-frame clones, and not every one. In all, the sample yields about 150,000 clones. The sample taken for sequencing was PBMCs. The receptors come from a woman in her 50s in good health and CMV-seronegative.

The chain recombines TRBV9 with TRBJ2-2; the match to TRBD1 covers 10 bases. V trimming: 3 bases; J trimming: 6 bases; junction bases outside the gene matches: 11. The CDR3 is 17 amino acids. The V gene's germline CDR1 is SGDLS and CDR2 YYNGEE. The CDR3 region is CASSGYGDRGLPGELFF. The CDR3 bases are TGTGCCAGCAGCGGCTATGGGGACAGGGGTCTACCCGGGGAGCTGTTTTTT.

The chain couples TRBV7-9 to TRBJ2-3, with 9 positions matching TRBD2. V lost 1 base, J lost 2 bases, and 4 bases stayed unmatched. The germline V gene encodes CDR1 SEHNR and CDR2 FQNEAQ (reference sequence). This CDR3 spans 16 amino acids. The CDR3 sequence: CASSLVPSGITDTQYF. CDR3 nucleotides: TGTGCCAGCAGCTTAGTGCCTAGCGGGATCACAGATACGCAGTATTTT.

The DNA of the CDR3 is TGCGCCAGCACCGACAGGGGGTCCAGCAATCAGCCCCAGCATTTT. It specifies CASTDRGSSNQPQHF. V usage is TRBV5-1 and J usage is TRBJ1-5; TRBD1 matches 9 bases. The J segment lost 1 base and the V segment lost 6 bases, leaving 5 bases of the junction unmatched. The V gene's germline CDR1 is SGHRS and CDR2 YFSETQ. The CDR3 runs 15 residues.

This chain connects TRBV30 to TRBJ1-4; TRBD1 matches at 9 bases. The CDR3 runs 13 residues. CDR1 is GTSNPN and CDR2 is SVGIG in the germline V gene (reference sequence). Trimming removed 3 bases from V and 10 bases from J; junction bases left unmatched: 6. CDR3 bases: TGTGCCTGGAGGACGGGACAGGGACTAAAACTGTTTTTT. It is translated as CAWRTGQGLKLFF.

This rearrangement joins TRBV19 to TRBJ1-1; D unresolved. Germline V gene lookup returns CDR1 LNHDA and CDR2 SQIVND (reference sequence). The V gene lost 3 bases and the J gene lost 1 base, with 15 bases spanning the gap. The CDR3 is 16 residues long. The CDR3 protein is CASSIGELSSNTEAFF. CDR3 in DNA: TGTGCCAGTAGTATTGGGGAGCTATCCTCGAACACTGAAGCTTTCTTT. Full variable domain (missing parts from reference TRBV19 and TRBJ1-1): DGGITQSPKYLFRKEGQNVTLSCEQNLNHDAMYWYRQDPGQGLRLIYYSQIVNDFQKGDIAEGYSVSREKKESFPLTVTSAQKNPTAFYLCASSIGELSSNTEAFFGQGTRLTVV.

The chain joins TRBV6-5 to TRBJ1-2; 8 positions match TRBD1. The V gene's germline CDR1 is MNHEY and CDR2 SVGAGI. Trimming removed 5 bases from V and 4 bases from J; junction bases left unmatched: 6. This CDR3 is 14 amino acids long. This CDR3 reads CASSNRGYSYGYTF. In DNA, the CDR3 is TGTGCCAGCAGTAACAGGGGGTACAGCTATGGCTACACCTTC.

This chain uses TRBV7-2 with TRBJ1-5, with TRBD1 matching 8 bases. CDR3 length: 15 residues. V gave up 5 bases and J gave up 3 bases; unmatched junction bases: 6. Per germline, CDR1 SGHTA and CDR2 FQGNSA. CDR3 in DNA: TGTGCCAGCAGCCGTGACAGGGGTAACAATCAGCCCCAGCATTTT. Protein sequence: CASSRDRGNNQPQHF.

The chain combines TRBV6-6 with TRBJ1-4, with a weak D call TRBD1 (5 bases). The CDR3 sequence is 16 residues long. V was trimmed by 2 bases and J by 4 bases, leaving 14 bases between them. Germline CDR1 reads MNHNY; CDR2 reads SVGAGI (reference sequence). The CDR3 sequence is CASSYPPGRNNEKLFF. For the CDR3, the DNA is TGTGCCAGCAGTTACCCCCCAGGGAGGAATAATGAAAAACTGTTTTTT.

The chain couples TRBV27 to TRBJ2-7; D not resolved. Germline CDR1 is MNHEY and CDR2 is SMNVEV (reference sequence). The germline V and J ends were trimmed by 1 base and 0 bases, with 7 bases remaining between them. This CDR3 has 14 amino acids. The CDR3 loop is CASSLYSNSYEQYF. The CDR3 DNA follows: TGTGCCAGCAGTTTATATAGTAACTCCTACGAGCAGTACTTC.

V is TRBV2 and J is TRBJ1-1; D possibly corresponds to TRBD1 (5 bases). This CDR3 spans 13 amino acids. Trimming left V 7 bases short and J 1 base short, with 10 bases between. Germline V CDR1 and CDR2: SNHLY, FYNNEI. CDR3 sequence: CASKNDRNTEAFF. The CDR3 DNA reads as TGTGCCAGCAAGAACGACAGGAACACTGAAGCTTTCTTT.

V usage is TRBV10-3 and J usage is TRBJ2-7; a possible D gene is TRBD2 (5 bases). V shed 8 bases and J shed 3 bases, with 11 bases lying between them. Germline V gene lookup returns CDR1 ENHRY and CDR2 SYGVKD. This CDR3 has 12 residues. The CDR3 sequence is CAIAVEGYEQYF. In DNA form, the CDR3 reads TGTGCCATCGCTGTAGAGGGCTACGAGCAGTACTTC.

The V gene is TRBV5-1, the J gene TRBJ1-2; a possible D gene is TRBD1 (5 bases). Trimming left V 4 bases short and J 4 bases short, with 8 bases between. This CDR3 has 12 amino acids. The germline CDR1 and CDR2 sequences are SGHRS and YFSETQ. The CDR3 loop reads CASSQDSYGYTF. In DNA, the CDR3 is TGCGCCAGCAGCCAAGACAGCTATGGCTACACCTTC.

This sequence joins TRBV15 and TRBJ1-6; D gene ambiguous. V was pared by 0 bases and J by 10 bases, with 13 bases between. This CDR3 region has 15 residues. Germline V gives CDR1 LNHNV, CDR2 YYDKDF (reference sequence). This CDR3 is CATSRDTGGHSPLHF. The CDR3 bases are TGTGCCACCAGCAGAGATACGGGAGGGCACTCACCCCTCCACTTT.

The rearrangement joins TRBV6-5 to TRBJ2-1; 9 bases are a match to TRBD2. V shed 6 bases and J 7 bases; nucleotides not matched to a gene: 7. This CDR3 has 14 residues. Germline CDR1 reads MNHEY; CDR2 reads SVGAGI. CDR3 sequence reads: CASRRREGGNEQFF. CDR3 nucleotides: TGTGCCAGCAGAAGGCGGGAGGGGGGGAATGAGCAGTTCTTC.

The chain uses TRBV6-5 and TRBJ2-1, with D uncertain. The CDR3 has 14 residues. Deletions cut 1 base from V and 0 bases from J, with 4 bases between. CDR1 is MNHEY and CDR2 is SVGAGI in the germline V gene. The CDR3 region has the DNA TGTGCCAGCAGTTACTTGCGCTCCTACAATGAGCAGTTCTTC. Amino acid sequence: CASSYLRSYNEQFF.

V is TRBV7-2 and J is TRBJ2-2, with D maybe TRBD1 (6 bases). Germline V gives CDR1 SGHTA, CDR2 FQGNSA. The CDR3 length is 16 residues. Trimming stripped 3 bases from V and 8 bases from J, with 19 bases between. The CDR3 loop is CASSFQGIGTSGELFF. DNA of the CDR3: TGTGCCAGCAGCTTTCAGGGGATAGGGACCTCAGGGGAGCTGTTTTTT.

The chain has TRBV19 and TRBJ1-4; possible D gene TRBD1, 5 bases. Germline assignment: CDR1 LNHDA and CDR2 SQIVND (reference sequence). This CDR3 contains 14 residues. V lost 5 bases and J lost 6, with 13 bases in between. This CDR3 is CASSSQGGDEKLFF. The CDR3 DNA reads TGTGCCAGTAGTTCCCAGGGTGGAGATGAAAAACTGTTTTTT.

The chain recombines TRBV27 with TRBJ2-7, with a possible D match to TRBD1 (5 bases). This CDR3 contains 15 residues. V lost 3 bases to trimming and J lost 2 bases, with 14 bases between them. Germline values: CDR1 MNHEY, CDR2 SMNVEV (reference sequence). CDR3 in amino acids: CASSFKQIGAYEQYF. DNA for the CDR3: TGTGCCAGCAGTTTTAAACAGATAGGGGCCTACGAGCAGTACTTC.

V is TRBV21-1 and J is TRBJ1-2. TRBV21-1 is a pseudogene segment. There are 13 residues in the CDR3. This CDR3 is CASSKKGGYGYTF. The DNA of the CDR3 is TGTGCCAGCAGCAAAAAGGGAGGTTATGGCTACACCTTC.

The rearrangement uses TRBV7-2 and TRBJ2-7, with TRBD1 matching over 8 bases. The CDR3 spans 15 residues. Losses at the gene ends were 6 bases for V and 6 bases for J; bases not matched to a gene: 13. Germline assignment: CDR1 SGHTA and CDR2 FQGNSA. The CDR3 protein is CASSSTGAAVREQYF. The DNA for the CDR3 is TGTGCCAGCAGTTCGACAGGGGCTGCGGTTCGCGAGCAGTACTTC.

The V and J genes are TRBV5-1 and TRBJ1-1; 10 nucleotides align to TRBD1. Looked up from germline, CDR1 is SGHRS and CDR2 is YFSETQ. CDR3 length: 15 amino acids. The ends lost 2 bases at V and 2 bases at J; junction bases unmatched: 3. This CDR3 is CASSFRTGGNTEAFF. The CDR3 DNA reads as TGCGCCAGCAGCTTCCGGACAGGGGGTAACACTGAAGCTTTCTTT.

This chain joins TRBV20-1 and TRBJ2-7; 7 nucleotides line up with TRBD1. From germline, CDR1 is DFQATT and CDR2 SNEGSKA (reference sequence). The CDR3 runs to 11 residues. Trimming took 7 bases from V and 5 from J; bases not matched to a gene: 5. Here the CDR3 reads CSVQGNHEQYF. For the CDR3, the DNA is TGCAGTGTACAGGGGAACCACGAGCAGTACTTC.

The chain carries TRBV2 and TRBJ2-1, with a weak D call TRBD1 (6 bases). This CDR3 has 16 residues. In germline, CDR1 is SNHLY, CDR2 FYNNEI. V was clipped by 0 bases and J by 3 bases, with 12 bases between them. The CDR3 DNA sequence: TGTGCCAGCAGTGAAGCGGGGGCCGCCCTCTACAATGAGCAGTTCTTC. Translation gives CASSEAGAALYNEQFF. The full variable domain, completed using reference TRBV2 and TRBJ2-1, is EPEVTQTPSHQVTQMGQEVILRCVPISNHLYFYWYRQILGQKVEFLVSFYNNEISEKSEIFDDQFSVERPDGSNFTLKIRSTKLEDSAMYFCASSEAGAALYNEQFFGPGTRLTVL.

J is TRBJ2-3 and V is TRBV6-1; 10 bases align to TRBD1. With 7 bases clipped from V and 6 bases from J, the junction kept 10 bases outside the gene matches. Germline assignment: CDR1 MNHNS and CDR2 SASEGT. The CDR3 sequence is 15 residues long. CDR3 nucleotide sequence: TGTGCCAGCAAGTTGGGACAGGGGAAATGGGATACGCAGTATTTT. Translating it yields CASKLGQGKWDTQYF.

The rearrangement joins TRBV6-5 to TRBJ2-1, with TRBD2 matching 8 bases. CDR3 length: 15 amino acids. The germline gives CDR1 MNHEY, CDR2 SVGAGI. The V and J ends lost 5 bases and 9 bases, in that order; junction bases with no gene match: 12. The CDR3 DNA reads as TGTGCCAGCAGTGGGAGCGGGGGCCTGATAGGTGAGCAGTTCTTC. Protein product: CASSGSGGLIGEQFF.

The V and J genes are TRBV11-2 and TRBJ1-4; unclear D gene. The germline gives CDR1 SGHAT, CDR2 FQNNGV. V was trimmed by 2 bases and J by 8 bases, leaving 15 bases between them. This CDR3 is 15 amino acids long. CDR3 in amino acids: CASSLNPSRGEKLFF. CDR3 in DNA: TGTGCCAGCAGCTTAAATCCCAGCAGAGGGGAAAAACTGTTTTTT.

The CDR3 sequence is CASSGDRGTSNQPQHF. The CDR3 nucleotides are TGTGCCAGCAGTGGCGACAGGGGGACGAGCAATCAGCCCCAGCATTTT. The genes are TRBV2 and TRBJ1-5, with TRBD1 matching 9 bases. The CDR3 is made up of 16 amino acids. J lost 1 base, V lost 4 bases, and 5 bases had no gene match. Per the germline V gene, CDR1 is SNHLY and CDR2 is FYNNEI.

The rearrangement links TRBV15 to TRBJ2-2, with D perhaps TRBD2 (5 bases). The CDR3 sequence is 16 residues long. Trimming left V 4 bases short and J 7 bases short, with 19 bases between. Germline-derived CDR1 and CDR2 are LNHNV and YYDKDF (reference sequence). The CDR3 DNA reads as TGTGCCACCAGCACCCGGGGTCCCGTCGATGACGGGGAGCTGTTTTTT. It codes for CATSTRGPVDDGELFF.

This sequence joins TRBV4-2 and TRBJ2-1; 8 bases line up with TRBD2. The CDR3 loop spans 19 amino acids. Losses at the gene ends were 4 bases for V and 0 bases for J; bases not matched to a gene: 14. Germline V gives CDR1 LGHNA, CDR2 YNFKEQ. CDR3 residues: CASSPRGRRGEGSYNEQFF. DNA for the CDR3: TGTGCCAGCAGCCCTCGCGGGAGGAGGGGGGAGGGCTCCTACAATGAGCAGTTCTTC.

J is TRBJ2-3 and V is TRBV30; 13 bases match TRBD2. CDR3 length: 17 residues. The germline V gene encodes CDR1 GTSNPN and CDR2 SVGIG (reference sequence). J gave up 3 bases and V 2 bases, and 8 bases lay outside the gene matches. CDR3 region: CAWSPRWTSGSTDTQYF. CDR3 sequence (DNA): TGTGCCTGGAGTCCCAGGTGGACTAGCGGGAGTACAGATACGCAGTATTTT.

V is TRBV7-2 and J is TRBJ2-7; 8 bases map to TRBD2. The V segment lost 1 base and the J segment 4 bases; nucleotides outside the gene matches: 6. Germline V gives CDR1 SGHTA, CDR2 FQGNSA. The length of the CDR3 is 15 residues. The CDR3 nucleotides are TGTGCCAGCAGCTTAGAACTAGCGGATGGGTACGAGCAGTACTTC. Amino acids: CASSLELADGYEQYF.